The 3 T cell receptor beta chains below come from one sample, sequenced in a study of healthy donors' naive CD4 and CD8 T cells. Each TCR library used 450 to 600 ng of total RNA and a linear amplification protocol. TCRdb re-called the reads with MiXCR, one entry per CDR3 protein. The table records roughly 200,000 distinct CDR3 sequences, around 80% of them present only once. The sequenced material came from naive CD4+ and CD8+ T cells sorted from blood, pooled from several donors. All receptors derive from a pool of human donors in good health; the sample pools cells from several healthy donors.

A note on this clonotype: The junction departs from the called germline gene at one end, perhaps through a read error. This sequence joins TRBV29-1 and TRBJ2-7; D is ambiguous. This CDR3 comprises 11 residues. CDR1 is SQVTM, CDR2 ANQGSEA, per germline. The CDR3 DNA follows: TGCAACGTTTTCTTGGGTAACGAGCAGTACTTC. Translating gives CNVFLGNEQYF.

Notes on this clonotype: The CDR3 carries no conserved terminal phenylalanine or tryptophan, so it likely arises from a read error. V and J are TRBV5-5 and TRBJ1-1, with 7 positions matching TRBD1. The CDR3 spans 13 residues. In germline, CDR1 is SGHKS, CDR2 YYEKEE (reference sequence). J gave up 6 bases and V 6 bases, and 8 bases lay outside the gene matches. CDR3 coding DNA: TGTGCCAGCACCCCGCAGGGGACAGCTGAAGCTTTCCTT. As protein: CASTPQGTAEAFL.

The chain carries TRBV19 and TRBJ1-2; 7 bases are a match to TRBD1. Trimming at V came to 4 bases and at J to 4 bases, leaving 12 bases not matched to a gene. Germline assignment: CDR1 LNHDA and CDR2 SQIVND (reference sequence). CDR3 length: 16 amino acids. CDR3 DNA sequence: TGTGCCAGTAGTACCCAAGGGGACAGTGCACGCTATGGCTACACCTTC. This codes for CASSTQGDSARYGYTF.